This T cell receptor (beta chain) was recovered during a study of T cells after yellow fever vaccination (dated by TCRdb to about 2019). Background on the whole study: The SMART-Seq v4 Ultra Low Input RNA kit was used to prepare libraries from fractions with low cell numbers. Two healthy male donors, one aged 18 to 30 and one aged 30 to 39 years, were included in the cohort. Bulk PBMC replicates and cell subsets were isolated from blood drawn at multiple timepoints before and after both primary and secondary immunization. To follow T-cell clones before and after both primary and booster YFV17D yellow fever vaccination, bulk TCR alpha and beta repertoires underwent longitudinal sequencing. Overall study results and their limits: Because abundant contaminating clonotypes from the bulk population could be contained in FACS-sorted repertoires, computational filtering was required. A small fraction of clonotypes appeared in both the CD4 and CD8 compartments, likely as a result of convergent recombination. Because the study included only a couple of donors, the extent to which the findings can be generalized is limited. The secondary T-cell response was weaker than the primary response but faster, peaking on day 5 instead of day 15. After the booster, most clones that had expanded after primary vaccination were detected again (approximately 97% of CD4 and 88% of CD8), suggesting broad maintenance of memory.

CDR3 length: 15 amino acids, cysteine to phenylalanine. Solely the CDR3 DNA is kept, with 45 bases framed from the first base. CDR1 and CDR2 (MNHEY, SVGAGI) derive from the germline V gene. V is cut back by 2 bases and J by 4 bases, with 7 bases in the junction unmatched. Per the publication, the treatment or condition label means: live attenuated yellow fever vaccine strain. At each blood-draw timepoint, two biological replicates of bulk PBMCs were obtained. A standard Ficoll-Paque protocol was used to isolate PBMCs from peripheral blood. RNA was extracted with TriZol from bulk PBMCs, CD4 and CD8 fractions, and dextramer-positive and dextramer-negative fractions. This clonotype occurred many times. This receptor's antigen is unknown. Qualities for individual bases were not recorded, and no much larger clone is one base off. TCRdb shows the sequencer as Illumina NovaSeq 6000. TCR cDNA was synthesized by 5'RACE template switching, which introduced a universal primer site and unique molecular identifiers. Priming of cDNA synthesis was performed from both the TCR alpha and TCR beta constant segments. Two PCR steps were used to amplify libraries, with sample barcodes and sequencing adapters being added in the second step. Sequencing of libraries was done on Illumina HiSeq 2500 (2x100 bp) or NovaSeq (2x150 bp). As for the original processing: Demultiplexing of reads and collapsing into UMI consensus sequences were performed with MIGEC, and V(D)J alignment was carried out with MiXCR. Using edgeR on replicate PBMC samples, clonotypes were called vaccine-responding if FDR was below 0.01 and the log2 fold change was above 5 up to day 15. Bulk clonotypes were assigned CD4 or CD8 identity according to which sequenced CD4 or CD8 repertoire held them at higher abundance. The public reads were reprocessed in TCRdb via fastp at Q25 and MiXCR, keeping in-frame beta chains. For every CDR3 protein sequence, its rows merge into one entry that carries the most common genes and DNA. These V and J calls originate from TCRdb's pipeline instead of the authors' own analysis. A total of 300,000 to 350,000 distinct CDR3 sequences appear in this sample, approximately 4.5% of them only once. The top ten hold roughly a fifth of the sample.

Recombination joined TRBV6-5 with TRBJ1-2; TRBD1 lines up with 7 middle nucleotides. This clonotype was sampled from a man aged 18 to 29 who received the YFV17D yellow fever vaccine. Sequenced here: PBMCs, sampled 15 days after the yellow fever booster vaccination. The DNA is TGTGCCAGCAGTTACCGTCCGGGACAGCCCTATGGCTACACCTTC. Its protein is CASSYRPGQPYGYTF.